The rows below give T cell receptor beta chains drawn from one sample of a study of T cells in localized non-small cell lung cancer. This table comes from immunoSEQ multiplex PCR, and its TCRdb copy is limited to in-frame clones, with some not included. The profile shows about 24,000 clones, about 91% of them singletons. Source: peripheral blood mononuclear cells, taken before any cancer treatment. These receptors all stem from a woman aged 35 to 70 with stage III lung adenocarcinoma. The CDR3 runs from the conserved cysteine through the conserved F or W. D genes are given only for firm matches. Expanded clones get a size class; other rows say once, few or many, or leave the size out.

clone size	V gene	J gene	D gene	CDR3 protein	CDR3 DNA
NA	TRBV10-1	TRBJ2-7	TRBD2	CASSEHMTSGDYEQYF	TGCGCCAGCAGTGAACATATGACTAGCGGAGACTACGAGCAGTACTTC
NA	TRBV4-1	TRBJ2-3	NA	CASSLHRENTQYF	TGCGCCAGCAGCCTCCACAGGGAGAACACGCAGTATTTT
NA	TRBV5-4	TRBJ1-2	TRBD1	CASSAQGIHGYTF	TGTGCCAGCAGCGCACAGGGGATCCATGGCTACACCTTC
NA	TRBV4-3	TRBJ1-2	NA	CASSQGRGLGGYTF	TGCGCCAGCAGCCAAGGACGGGGGCTGGGAGGCTACACCTTC
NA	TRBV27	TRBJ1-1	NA	CASSLFGGGGTEAFF	TGTGCCAGCAGTTTATTTGGTGGGGGGGGGACTGAAGCTTTCTTT
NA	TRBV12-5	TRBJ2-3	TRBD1	CASGLPRTGGTTDTQYF	TGTGCTAGTGGTTTGCCCCGGACAGGGGGGACCACAGATACGCAGTATTTT
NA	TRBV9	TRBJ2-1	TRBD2	CASSVGPSGGAAEQFF	TGTGCCAGCAGCGTAGGCCCTAGCGGGGGGGCCGCTGAGCAGTTCTTC
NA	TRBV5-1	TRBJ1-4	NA	CASSFNIPDATNEKLFF	TGCGCCAGCAGCTTCAATATCCCCGACGCCACTAATGAAAAACTGTTTTTT
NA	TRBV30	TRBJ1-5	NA	CAWRGEGPQHF	TGTGCCTGGAGAGGGGAGGGGCCCCAGCATTTT
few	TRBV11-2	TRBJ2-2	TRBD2	CASSLAGGGPNTGELFF	TGTGCCAGCAGCTTAGCGGGCGGGGGGCCCAACACCGGGGAGCTGTTTTTT
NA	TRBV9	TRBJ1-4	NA	CASSVEGLANEKLFF	TGTGCCAGCAGCGTAGAGGGGTTGGCTAATGAAAAACTGTTTTTT
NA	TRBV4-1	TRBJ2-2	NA	CASSQDRAGHTGELFF	TGCGCCAGCAGCCAAGATCGCGCGGGTCACACCGGGGAGCTGTTTTTT
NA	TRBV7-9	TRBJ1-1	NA	CASSLVGNTEAFF	TGTGCCAGCAGCTTAGTGGGGAACACTGAAGCTTTCTTT
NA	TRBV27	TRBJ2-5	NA	CASSSRGGTWKETQYF	TGTGCCAGCAGTTCCCGAGGGGGAACGTGGAAAGAGACCCAGTACTTC
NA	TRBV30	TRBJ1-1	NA	CAWSWGITEAFF	TGTGCCTGGAGTTGGGGGATCACTGAAGCTTTCTTT
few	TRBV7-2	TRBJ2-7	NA	CASSFATTLTYEQYF	TGTGCCAGCAGCTTCGCCACGACACTTACCTACGAGCAGTACTTC
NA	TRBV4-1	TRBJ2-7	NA	CASSFLSGTYGIYEQYF	TGCGCCAGCAGCTTCCTCTCAGGGACCTACGGCATCTACGAGCAGTACTTC
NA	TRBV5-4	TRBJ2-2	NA	CASSRDGMNTGELFF	TGTGCCAGCAGCCGGGACGGAATGAACACCGGGGAGCTGTTTTTT
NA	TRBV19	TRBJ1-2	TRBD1	CASRRQGAFWGYTF	TGTGCCAGTAGGCGGCAGGGGGCGTTTTGGGGCTACACCTTC
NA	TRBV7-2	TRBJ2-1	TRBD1	CASSLSGPGTGTTYNEQFF	TGTGCCAGCAGCTTAAGCGGTCCCGGGACAGGGACCACCTACAATGAGCAGTTCTTC
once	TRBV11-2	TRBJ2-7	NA	CASREVNRRDYEQYF	TGTGCCAGCAGAGAAGTGAACAGGAGAGACTACGAGCAGTACTTC
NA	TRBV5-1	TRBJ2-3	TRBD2	CASSGSGRGADTQYF	TGCGCCAGCAGCGGTAGCGGGAGGGGCGCAGATACGCAGTATTTT
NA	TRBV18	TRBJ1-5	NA	CASSPQGPQPQHF	TGTGCCAGCTCACCACAGGGGCCGCAGCCCCAGCATTTT
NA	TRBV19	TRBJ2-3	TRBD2	CASSSGLAGADTQYF	TGTGCCAGTAGTTCAGGACTAGCGGGAGCGGATACGCAGTATTTT
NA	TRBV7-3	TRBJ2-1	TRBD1	CASSPGTGGFNEQFF	TGTGCCAGCAGCCCGGGGACAGGGGGTTTCAATGAGCAGTTCTTC
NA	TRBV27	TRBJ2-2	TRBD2	CASPSGGGLAIRGELFF	TGTGCCAGCCCCTCGGGGGGGGGACTAGCGATTCGTGGGGAGCTGTTTTTT
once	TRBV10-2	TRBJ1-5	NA	CASSESGRLQPQHF	TGCGCCAGCAGTGAGTCGGGGAGGTTGCAGCCCCAGCATTTT
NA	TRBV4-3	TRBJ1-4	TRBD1	CASSPDRVGHEKLFF	TGCGCCAGCAGCCCAGACAGGGTCGGGCATGAAAAACTGTTTTTT
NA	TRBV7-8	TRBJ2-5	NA	CASSLGRQQETQYF	TGTGCCAGCAGCTTAGGTCGCCAACAAGAGACCCAGTACTTC
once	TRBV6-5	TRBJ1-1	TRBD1	CASSYSGTANTEAFF	TGTGCCAGCAGTTACTCCGGGACAGCGAACACTGAAGCTTTCTTT
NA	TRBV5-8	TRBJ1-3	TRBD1	CASSLGGGLSGNTIYF	TGTGCCAGCAGCTTGGGAGGGGGCCTCTCTGGAAACACCATATATTTT
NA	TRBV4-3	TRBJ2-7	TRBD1	CASSRDRTGRYEQYF	TGCGCCAGCAGCCGAGATAGGACAGGGCGGTACGAGCAGTACTTC
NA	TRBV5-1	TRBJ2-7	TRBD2	CASSLERGNSYEQYF	TGCGCCAGCAGCTTGGAGCGGGGGAACTCCTACGAGCAGTACTTC
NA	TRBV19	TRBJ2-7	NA	CASNKGPDWLPTKQYF	TGTGCCAGTAACAAGGGGCCGGACTGGCTACCTACGAAGCAGTACTTC
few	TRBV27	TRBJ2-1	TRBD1	CASSPGWGQGARGEQFF	TGTGCCAGCAGCCCCGGATGGGGACAGGGGGCCAGGGGTGAGCAGTTCTTC
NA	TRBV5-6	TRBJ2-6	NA	CASSLIGSPGANVLTF	TGTGCCAGCAGCTTAATTGGGTCCCCTGGGGCCAACGTCCTGACTTTC
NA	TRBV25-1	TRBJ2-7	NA	CASSDGGISRYEQYF	TGTGCCAGCAGTGATGGAGGAATCAGTCGCTACGAGCAGTACTTC
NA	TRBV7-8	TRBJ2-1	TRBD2	CASSLLAGGANNEQFF	TGTGCCAGCAGCTTATTGGCGGGGGGGGCGAACAATGAGCAGTTCTTC
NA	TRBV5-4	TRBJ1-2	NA	CAFQTGSEDYGYTF	TGTGCCTTCCAAACGGGGAGCGAGGACTATGGCTACACCTTC
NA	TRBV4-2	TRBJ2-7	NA	CASSQDYGSYEQYF	TGTGCCAGCAGCCAAGATTACGGCTCCTACGAGCAGTACTTC
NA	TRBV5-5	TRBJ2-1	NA	CASSQEGSSYNEQFF	TGTGCCAGCAGCCAAGAGGGCAGCTCCTACAATGAGCAGTTCTTC
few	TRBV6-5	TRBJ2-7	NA	CASSYSADGQSHF	TGTGCCAGCAGTTACTCAGCCGACGGGCAATCGCACTTC
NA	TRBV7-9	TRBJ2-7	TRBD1	CASSLVDRGRQYF	TGTGCCAGCAGCTTAGTCGACAGGGGTAGGCAGTACTTC
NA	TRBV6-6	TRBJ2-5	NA	CASSPLAVKETQYF	TGTGCCAGCAGCCCACTAGCCGTGAAAGAGACCCAGTACTTC
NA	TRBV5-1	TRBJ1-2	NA	CASSLSGLTTGGYTF	TGCGCCAGCAGCTTATCAGGCCTGACGACGGGGGGCTACACCTTC
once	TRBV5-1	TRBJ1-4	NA	CASRERNEKLFF	TGCGCCAGCAGAGAACGGAATGAAAAACTGTTTTTT
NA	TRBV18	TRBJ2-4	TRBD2	CASSRGGKNIQYF	TGTGCCAGCTCACGGGGGGGCAAAAACATTCAGTACTTC
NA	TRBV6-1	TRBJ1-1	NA	CASIPNAVRTEAFF	TGTGCCAGCATTCCAAACGCCGTACGGACTGAAGCTTTCTTT
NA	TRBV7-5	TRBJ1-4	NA	CARSLAGGHGSEKLFF	TGTGCCAGAAGCTTAGCCGGGGGCCATGGGAGTGAAAAACTGTTTTTT
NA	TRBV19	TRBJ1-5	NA	CASSPQTYSNQPQHF	TGTGCCAGTAGTCCCCAGACGTATAGCAATCAGCCCCAGCATTTT
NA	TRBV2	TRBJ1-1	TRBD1	CASKPLTGTAAFF	TGTGCCAGCAAGCCCCTTACCGGGACAGCCGCTTTCTTT
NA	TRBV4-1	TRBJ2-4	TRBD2	CASSLEPPGLGRGKNIQYF	TGCGCCAGCAGCCTAGAACCTCCGGGACTAGGACGGGGCAAAAACATTCAGTACTTC
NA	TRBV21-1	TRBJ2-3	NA	CASSKDRVWVRRTDTQYF	TGTGCCAGCAGCAAAGATAGGGTTTGGGTTCGCCGAACAGATACGCAGTATTTT
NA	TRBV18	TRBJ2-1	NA	CASSPADEQFF	TGTGCCAGCTCACCGGCGGATGAGCAGTTCTTC
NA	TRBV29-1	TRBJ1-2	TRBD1	CSVQTGEVYGYTF	TGCAGCGTTCAGACAGGGGAGGTCTATGGCTACACCTTC
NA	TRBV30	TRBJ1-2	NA	CAWGLGHSGYTF	TGTGCCTGGGGTCTAGGGCACAGTGGCTACACCTTC
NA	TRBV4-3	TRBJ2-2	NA	CASSQGQGSTGELFF	TGCGCCAGCAGCCAGGGGCAAGGTAGCACCGGGGAGCTGTTTTTT